This is a list of T cell receptor beta chains from one sample in a study of blood T cell repertoires in COVID-19. Profiled with immunoSEQ multiplex PCR; TCRdb holds only in-frame clones, not every one. The table has approximately 99,000 clones, less than 85% seen once. Sequenced: peripheral blood. These TCRs come from a woman aged 35 to 49 with acute or convalescent COVID-19. Each CDR3 is given with its conserved first and last residue. D genes are given only for firm matches. Rows give clone size only sometimes, using once, few, many, or a class for an expanded clone.

>NA|TRBJ1-1|many|TRBV19
TGTGCCAGACCCCGCGCCTACACTGAAGCTTTCTTT
CARPRAYTEAFF
>TRBD2|TRBJ2-3|once|TRBV7-3
TGTGCCAGCAGCTTAACCCTTCGGAGCGGGGCTAGCACAGATACGCAGTATTTT
CASSLTLRSGASTDTQYF
>TRBD1|TRBJ1-5|NA|TRBV7-2
TGTGCCAGCAGTCGACAGGGTGTAATGAGCAATCAGCCCCAGCATTTT
CASSRQGVMSNQPQHF
>NA|TRBJ1-5|NA|TRBV18
TGTGCCAGCTCACCGTCTTCAGGGAATCAGCCCCAGCATTTT
CASSPSSGNQPQHF
>TRBD1|TRBJ1-1|NA|TRBV6-1
TGTGCCAGCACCCCGACAGGGGCTGAAGCTTTCTTT
CASTPTGAEAFF
>TRBD2|TRBJ2-3|few|TRBV5-1
TGCGCCAGCAGCGCCCGGACTAGCGGGGGTCGAGATACGCAGTATTTT
CASSARTSGGRDTQYF
>TRBD1|TRBJ2-1|NA|TRBV28
TGTGCCAGCAGTATACCGGGACAGCCCTACAATGAGCAGTTCTTC
CASSIPGQPYNEQFF
>TRBD2|TRBJ2-2|NA|TRBV6-1
TGTGCCAGCAGTGACCCGGCGTTTAGCGGGACCGCGAACACCGGGGAGCTGTTTTTT
CASSDPAFSGTANTGELFF
>TRBD1|TRBJ2-3|NA|TRBV2
TGTGCCAGCAGGGACAGGGGGCGAGGGACAGATACGCAGTATTTT
CASRDRGRGTDTQYF
>NA|TRBJ2-2|NA|TRBV18
TGTGCCAGCTCACCCCCCCAGGGTCACAACACCGGGGAGCTGTTTTTT
CASSPPQGHNTGELFF
>TRBD1|TRBJ1-4|NA|TRBV28
TGTGCCAGCAGATCCAACCTACAGGGGGATCTGTGGAAACTGTTTTTT
CASRSNLQGDLWKLFF
>NA|TRBJ1-5|NA|TRBV9
TGTGCCAGCAGCAACAGAATAAACTGCTATAGCAATCAGCCCCAGCATTTT
CASSNRINCYSNQPQHF
>NA|TRBJ1-4|once|TRBV4-1
TGCGCCAGCAGCCAAGACGCAGGGAGGGATGAAAAACTGTTTTTT
CASSQDAGRDEKLFF
>NA|TRBJ1-4|NA|TRBV28
TGTGCCAGCAGTCCCCCCGTGGGGGGGGAAGAAAAACTGTTTTTT
CASSPPVGGEEKLFF
>TRBD2|TRBJ2-5|few|TRBV27
TGTGCCAGCAGTCTATTCGCCGGGGGGGCCCGAGAGACCCAGTACTTC
CASSLFAGGARETQYF
>NA|TRBJ1-2|NA|TRBV28
TGTGCCAGCAGTCCCCGCGGCGGGGGAGGTGGCTACACCTTC
CASSPRGGGGGYTF
>TRBD1|TRBJ2-5|NA|TRBV28
TGTGCCAGCAGTTCGGACAGGGCTTACCAAGAGACCCAGTACTTC
CASSSDRAYQETQYF
>NA|TRBJ2-1|once|TRBV28
TGTGCCACCCTCTCTTGGGGGGGGGCGGATAATGAGCAGTTCTTC
CATLSWGGADNEQFF
>TRBD1|TRBJ1-3|many|TRBV7-9
TGTGCCAGCAGCTACTACAGGGGTCAGTTCGGGAACACCATATATTTT
CASSYYRGQFGNTIYF
>NA|TRBJ2-5|NA|TRBV12-5
TGTGCTAGTGGTTTGGGCATCGGATCGCGCGGGGAGACCCAGTACTTC
CASGLGIGSRGETQYF
>NA|TRBJ1-6|NA|TRBV3-1/TRBV3-2
TGTGCCAGCAGCCACCCGGCAGGGTCCTATAATTCACCCCTCCACTTT
CASSHPAGSYNSPLHF
>NA|TRBJ1-1|NA|TRBV9
TGTGCCAGCAGTGCGGGTGTGAACACTGAAGCTTTCTTT
CASSAGVNTEAFF
>TRBD2|TRBJ2-3|NA|TRBV29-1
TGCAGCGTTGATGCGGGGGGGGCTAGCACAGATACGCAGTATTTT
CSVDAGGASTDTQYF
>NA|TRBJ1-2|once|TRBV10-2
TGCGCCAGCAGTGGACCTAACAGGAGCAATGGCTACACCTTC
CASSGPNRSNGYTF
>TRBD1|TRBJ1-5|few|TRBV7-9
TGTGCCAGCAGCTCCGGGACAGGGGGACAGCCCCAGCATTTT
CASSSGTGGQPQHF
>NA|TRBJ1-1|once|TRBV2
TGTGCCAGCAGTGCTGAGATGAACACTGAAGCTTTCTTT
CASSAEMNTEAFF
>NA|TRBJ1-5|once|TRBV19
TGTGCCAGTAGTCCCCGCCCGCGGGACGGTAATCAGCCCCAGCATTTT
CASSPRPRDGNQPQHF
>TRBD2|TRBJ2-7|NA|TRBV7-2
TGTGCCAGCAGCTTAGAGCCGGGACTAGCTAACGAGCAGTACTTC
CASSLEPGLANEQYF
>NA|TRBJ2-5|NA|TRBV7-2
TGTGCCAGCAGCTTACCTGTCGGACAGGGAGGGGGAGAGACCCAGTACTTC
CASSLPVGQGGGETQYF
>NA|TRBJ1-6|NA|TRBV4-1
TGCGCCAGCAGCCAAGGCAGGGGACGGAATTCACCCCTCCACTTT
CASSQGRGRNSPLHF
>TRBD2|TRBJ2-3|NA|TRBV28
TGTGCCAGCAGAGGCGGGGGTCCAATAGCACAAGATACGCAGTATTTT
CASRGGGPIAQDTQYF
>NA|TRBJ1-2|NA|TRBV28
TGTGCCAGCAGCCTAGGGGCCCCTAACTATGGCTACACCTTC
CASSLGAPNYGYTF
>TRBD1|TRBJ2-2|NA|TRBV4-2
TGTGCCAGCAGCCAACTACAGGGGTCCACCGGGGAGCTGTTTTTT
CASSQLQGSTGELFF
>TRBD2|TRBJ2-3|NA|TRBV7-9
TGTGCCAGCAGCCCTACTAGCGGGGGGGCCGGGTATTCAGATACGCAGTATTTT
CASSPTSGGAGYSDTQYF
>NA|TRBJ1-3|NA|TRBV7-9
TGTGCCAGCAGCCGGACAGCCTCTGGAAACACCATATATTTT
CASSRTASGNTIYF
>TRBD1|TRBJ1-3|NA|TRBV6-6
TGTGCCAGCAGTTACTCTCAGGGGGCTGGAAACACCATATATTTT
CASSYSQGAGNTIYF
>NA|TRBJ1-1|NA|TRBV27
TGTGCCAGCAGCAACAGGGTTGGCGCCACTGAAGCTTTCTTT
CASSNRVGATEAFF
>TRBD2|TRBJ2-1|NA|TRBV5-1
TGCGCCAGCAGCTCGGGGGGTTTAGCCGAGTACAATGAGCAGTTCTTC
CASSSGGLAEYNEQFF
>NA|TRBJ2-5|NA|TRBV25-1
TGTGCCAGCAGTGACGCGCGGGGTCATCAAGAGACCCAGTACTTC
CASSDARGHQETQYF
>NA|TRBJ1-4|NA|TRBV4-1
TGCGCCAGCAGCCAAGATAGGAGGGCAGATGAAAAACTGTTTTTT
CASSQDRRADEKLFF